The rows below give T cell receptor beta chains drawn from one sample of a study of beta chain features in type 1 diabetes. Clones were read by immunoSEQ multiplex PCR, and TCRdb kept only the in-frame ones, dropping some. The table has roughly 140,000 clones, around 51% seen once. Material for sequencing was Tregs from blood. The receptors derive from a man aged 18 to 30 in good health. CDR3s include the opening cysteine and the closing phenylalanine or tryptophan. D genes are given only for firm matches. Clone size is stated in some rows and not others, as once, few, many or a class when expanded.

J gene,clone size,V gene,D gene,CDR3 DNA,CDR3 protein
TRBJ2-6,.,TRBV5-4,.,TGTGCCAGCAGCTTGCAGGGGCCCAGGGCCAACGTCCTGACTTTC,CASSLQGPRANVLTF
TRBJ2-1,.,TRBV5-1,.,TGCGCCAGCAGCTTAGACAGCAATGAGCAGTTCTTC,CASSLDSNEQFF
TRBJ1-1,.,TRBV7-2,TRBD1,TGTGCCAGCGGGGCGGCAGGGGGGCTTTTGGGAGCTTTCTTT,CASGAAGGLLGAFF
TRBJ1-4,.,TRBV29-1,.,TGCAGCGGGATGGACAATTGGGAAAAACTGTTTTTT,CSGMDNWEKLFF
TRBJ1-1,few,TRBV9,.,TGTGCCAGCAGCGTAGCGGGGGTAAGTTGGACTGAAGCTTTCTTT,CASSVAGVSWTEAFF
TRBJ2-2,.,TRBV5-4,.,TGTGCCAGCAGCTTGGTTCTAGGAAATCACGGGGAGCTGTTTTTT,CASSLVLGNHGELFF
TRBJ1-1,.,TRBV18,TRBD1,TGTGCCAGCTCACCAACCCGGGACAGGGTAGGGACAACTGAAGCTTTCTTT,CASSPTRDRVGTTEAFF
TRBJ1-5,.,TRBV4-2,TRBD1,TGTGCCAGCAGCCAAGCGACCGGGACAGGATTAAATCAGCCCCAGCATTTT,CASSQATGTGLNQPQHF
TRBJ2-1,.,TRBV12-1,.,TGTGCCAGCAGCTTTGAGGATGGGAGGGGTTCCTACAATGAGCAGTTCTTC,CASSFEDGRGSYNEQFF
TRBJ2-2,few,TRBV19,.,TGTGCCAGCATGACCGTCGGGGGCACCGGGGAGCTGTTTTTT,CASMTVGGTGELFF
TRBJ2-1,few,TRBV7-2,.,TGTGCCAGCAAACGGTATGAATCGAATGAGCAGTTCTTC,CASKRYESNEQFF
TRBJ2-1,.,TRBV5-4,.,TGTGCCAGCGCGTTGGACAGCTTCAATGAGCAGTTCTTC,CASALDSFNEQFF
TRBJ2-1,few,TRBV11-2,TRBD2,TGTGCCAGCAGCGTAGCTAGCGGTTCATACAATGAGCAGTTCTTC,CASSVASGSYNEQFF
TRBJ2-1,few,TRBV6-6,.,TGTGCCAGCAGTTACAAACAGGGTGGTGAGCAGTTCTTC,CASSYKQGGEQFF
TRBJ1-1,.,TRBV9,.,TGTGCCAGCAGCGTAGTAGGGGGGAACACTGAAGCTTTCTTT,CASSVVGGNTEAFF
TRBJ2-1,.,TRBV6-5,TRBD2,TGTGCCAGCAGCTCCGGGACTAGCGGGAGAAATGAGCAGTTCTTC,CASSSGTSGRNEQFF
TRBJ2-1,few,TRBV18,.,TGTGCCAGCTCACCGAGGAGGAAGGACAATGAGCAGTTCTTC,CASSPRRKDNEQFF
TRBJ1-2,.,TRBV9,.,TGTGCCAGCAGCCGGGACTATGGCTACACCTTC,CASSRDYGYTF
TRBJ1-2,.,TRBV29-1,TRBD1,TGCAGCGTTGTATCGGACAGGAGCACACATTATGGCTACACCTTC,CSVVSDRSTHYGYTF
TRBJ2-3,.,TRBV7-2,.,TGTGCCAGCAGCTTTACGGCGGGGCCTGATACGCAGTATTTT,CASSFTAGPDTQYF
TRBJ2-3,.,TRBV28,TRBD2,TGTGCCAGCTTTCTAGCGGGAGGCAGCACAGATACGCAGTATTTT,CASFLAGGSTDTQYF
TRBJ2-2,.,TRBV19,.,TGTGCCAGTAGTATCGCCAGGGACACCGGGGAGCTGTTTTTT,CASSIARDTGELFF
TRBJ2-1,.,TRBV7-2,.,TGTGCCAGCACCATAGTTAGAGGTTTCTTATACAATGAGCAGTTCTTC,CASTIVRGFLYNEQFF
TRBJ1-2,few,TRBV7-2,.,TGTGCCAGCAGCCTTCACAGGTTTGGCTATGGCTACACCTTC,CASSLHRFGYGYTF